The 22 T cell receptor beta chains in this list originate from one sample, sequenced in a study of blood T cell repertoires in COVID-19. The data were produced by immunoSEQ multiplex PCR, yet TCRdb's version contains in-frame clones alone and is incomplete. The data contain 36,000 or so clones, over 75% of them singletons. Sample: peripheral blood. The origin of the receptors is a human donor in a cohort sampled during active COVID-19.

V and J are TRBV10-3 and TRBJ1-2; D might be TRBD1 (6 bases). CDR3 length: 15 residues. Trimming pared 4 bases from V and 8 bases from J, leaving 20 bases between. Germline lookup yields CDR1 ENHRY and CDR2 SYGVKD. The CDR3 region is CAISVLQGGVGGYTF. The CDR3 DNA reads TGTGCCATCAGTGTTTTACAGGGTGGAGTTGGGGGCTACACCTTC.

The chain links TRBV18 to TRBJ1-4, with 9 positions matching TRBD1. The V segment lost 1 base and the J segment 5 bases; nucleotides outside the gene matches: 2. The CDR3 runs to 15 residues. Germline CDR1 is KGHSH and CDR2 is LQKENI. The CDR3 coding sequence is TGTGCCAGCTCACCACAGGGGACAGGGAATGAAAAACTGTTTTTT. Protein: CASSPQGTGNEKLFF. The variable domain in full, with the rest retrieved from reference TRBV18 and TRBJ1-4, is NAGVMQNPRHLVRRRGQEARLRCSPMKGHSHVYWYRQLPEEGLKFMVYLQKENIIDESGMPKERFSAEFPKEGPSILRIQQVVRGDSAAYFCASSPQGTGNEKLFFGSGTQLSVL.

The chain carries TRBV6-2 or TRBV6-3 and TRBJ1-3; D is possibly TRBD1 (6 bases). Per germline, CDR1 MNHEY and CDR2 SVGEGT. This CDR3 has 14 residues. V lost 5 bases and J lost 0, with 8 bases in between. CDR3 bases: TGTGCCAGCAGTCGGGACAACTCTGGAAACACCATATATTTT. It encodes CASSRDNSGNTIYF.

The V call is TRBV7-2, the J call TRBJ1-1; no definite D call. CDR1 and CDR2 from the germline V gene are SGHTA and FQGNSA. The germline V and J ends were trimmed by 5 bases and 4 bases, with 26 bases remaining between them. This CDR3 spans 18 amino acids. DNA for the CDR3: TGTGCCAGCAGCCCCCTAGCGGGGAGAAAGATTGAGGGCACTGAAGCTTTCTTT. Encoded protein: CASSPLAGRKIEGTEAFF.

This clone was found once. This sequence joins TRBV28 and TRBJ2-2; 12 positions agree with TRBD1. CDR1 MDHEN and CDR2 SYDVKM come from the germline V gene. The V segment lost 6 bases and the J segment 2 bases; nucleotides outside the gene matches: 4. This CDR3 has 16 amino acids. The chain's CDR3 is CASRGQGARNTGELFF. The CDR3 region has the DNA TGTGCCAGCAGGGGACAGGGGGCGCGAAACACCGGGGAGCTGTTTTTT.

The V and J genes are TRBV11-2 and TRBJ2-5; 14 bases align to TRBD2. The germline CDR1 and CDR2 sequences are SGHAT and FQNNGV. V trimming: 5 bases; J trimming: 5 bases; junction bases outside the gene matches: 7. The CDR3 is 16 amino acids. CDR3 region: CASSPRGLAGEETQYF. DNA of the CDR3: TGTGCCAGCAGCCCCCGGGGACTAGCGGGAGAGGAGACCCAGTACTTC.

The chain has TRBV7-2 and TRBJ1-5, with 8 positions matching TRBD1. The V and J ends lost 4 bases and 4 bases, in that order; junction bases with no gene match: 9. From germline, CDR1 is SGHTA and CDR2 FQGNSA. This CDR3 is built from 16 residues. CDR3 residues: CASSSATGGANQPQHF. Here the CDR3 DNA reads TGTGCCAGCAGCTCCGCAACAGGGGGGGCAAATCAGCCCCAGCATTTT.

This chain links TRBV2 with TRBJ2-2; 7 nucleotides align to TRBD1. With 4 bases clipped from V and 3 bases from J, the junction kept 5 bases outside the gene matches. Germline assignment: CDR1 SNHLY and CDR2 FYNNEI. CDR3 length: 15 amino acids. The CDR3 spells CASSVTGADTGELFF. CDR3 nucleotide sequence: TGTGCCAGCAGTGTAACAGGGGCCGACACCGGGGAGCTGTTTTTT.

V gene TRBV3-1 (or the pseudogene TRBV3-2) combines with J gene TRBJ1-2; 10 bases align to TRBD1. Per germline, CDR1 LGHDT and CDR2 YNNKEL (reference sequence). The ends lost 3 bases at V and 4 bases at J; junction bases unmatched: 8. This CDR3 has 16 amino acids. The CDR3 sequence is CASSQEWTGGLYGYTF. The CDR3 DNA sequence: TGTGCCAGCAGCCAGGAATGGACAGGGGGTCTCTATGGCTACACCTTC.

The chain has TRBV5-6 and TRBJ2-3; D may be TRBD2 (5 bases). Germline CDR1 SGHDT, CDR2 YYEEEE. V was shortened by 4 bases and J by 1 base, with 7 bases between the two germline ends. The CDR3 spans 13 residues. CDR3 amino acids: CASSNSGTDTQYF. CDR3 DNA: TGTGCCAGCAGCAATAGCGGCACAGATACGCAGTATTTT.

J is TRBJ2-3 and V is TRBV9; 10 bases map to TRBD2. Germline trimming cut 7 bases from V and 9 bases from J; bases unmatched to any gene: 14. The CDR3 extends over 15 amino acids. The germline gives CDR1 SGDLS, CDR2 YYNGEE. CDR3 sequence: CASGGLAGVGGTQYF. CDR3 DNA: TGTGCCAGCGGCGGGCTAGCGGGAGTGGGGGGCACGCAGTATTTT.

The CDR3: CASSLGPSSSTDTQYF. CDR3 DNA sequence: TGTGCCAGCAGCTTGGGTCCCAGTTCCTCCACAGATACGCAGTATTTT. The rearrangement joins TRBV5-5 to TRBJ2-3; D gene ambiguous. The germline V gene encodes CDR1 SGHKS and CDR2 YYEKEE (reference sequence). Between the trimmed V and J ends, which lost 0 bases and 2 bases, there was a span of 13 bases. The CDR3 loop spans 16 amino acids.

This chain uses TRBV2 with TRBJ2-1, with TRBD2 identical over 9 bases. Germline values: CDR1 SNHLY, CDR2 FYNNEI. Losses at the gene ends were 10 bases for V and 5 bases for J; bases not matched to a gene: 12. This CDR3 region has 15 residues. The CDR3 region is CAKGVGLAGNNEQFF. The CDR3, as DNA: TGTGCCAAGGGGGTCGGGCTAGCGGGAAACAATGAGCAGTTCTTC.

V gene TRBV29-1 combines with J gene TRBJ1-2, with TRBD1 matching 10 bases. There are 14 residues in the CDR3. The germline V gene has CDR1 SQVTM and CDR2 ANQGSEA. Trimming cost V 0 bases and J 4 bases; bases outside gene matches: 2. For the CDR3, the DNA is TGCAGCGTTGAAGAACGACAGGGGGCCTATGGCTACACCTTC. Translation gives CSVEERQGAYGYTF.

This rearrangement joins TRBV6-2 or TRBV6-3 to TRBJ2-4; 7 bases match TRBD1. In germline, CDR1 is MNHEY, CDR2 SVGEGT. The CDR3 totals 15 residues. V dropped 5 bases and J dropped 5; count of bases not matched to a gene: 9. DNA for the CDR3: TGTGCCAGCAGTCCGACAGGGTTCGGGGAAAACATTCAGTACTTC. Its protein product is CASSPTGFGENIQYF.

This chain uses TRBV19 with TRBJ2-1; D is undetermined. Trimming pared 9 bases from V and 7 bases from J, leaving 16 bases between. This CDR3 comprises 13 residues. Germline CDR1 LNHDA, CDR2 SQIVND (reference sequence). CDR3 DNA: TGTGCCAGCAGATTTGAACTCAGGAATGAGCAGTTCTTC. Its protein product is CASRFELRNEQFF.

The chain has TRBV7-8 and TRBJ2-7; a possible D gene is TRBD1 (6 bases). The germline CDR1 and CDR2 sequences are SGHVS and FQNEAQ. This CDR3 comprises 16 residues. The ends were cut back, 3 bases at V and 7 bases at J, with 22 bases in the middle. The CDR3 loop is CASSLSRGPTAREQYF. In DNA, the CDR3 is TGTGCCAGCAGCTTGAGCAGGGGACCTACGGCTAGGGAGCAGTACTTC.

V is TRBV5-1 and J is TRBJ2-7; 8 bases map to TRBD2. CDR3 length: 14 amino acids. Germline CDR1 reads SGHRS; CDR2 reads YFSETQ. The V gene end was trimmed by 2 bases and the J gene end by 2 bases; junction bases not matched to a gene: 3. In DNA form, the CDR3 reads TGCGCCAGCAGCTTCGGGGGGGAAGCCTACGAGCAGTACTTC. It specifies CASSFGGEAYEQYF. Supplemented by reference TRBV5-1 and TRBJ2-7, the full variable domain reads KAGVTQTPRYLIKTRGQQVTLSCSPISGHRSVSWYQQTPGQGLQFLFEYFSETQRNKGNFPGRFSGRQFSNSRSEMNVSTLELGDSALYLCASSFGGEAYEQYFGPGTRLTVT.

This clone occurred once. The J gene is TRBJ2-2, the V gene TRBV11-2; D is unclear. Germline V gene lookup returns CDR1 SGHAT and CDR2 FQNNGV. V gave up 1 base and J gave up 7 bases, with 10 bases separating them. The CDR3 has 14 residues. CDR3 nucleotides: TGTGCCAGCAGCTTAGTAGTATCGGGCGGGGAGCTGTTTTTT. Encoded protein: CASSLVVSGGELFF.

The V call is TRBV5-1, the J call TRBJ2-7; TRBD2 is a possible D gene (5 bases). Trimming removed 7 bases from V and 7 bases from J, with 24 bases in between. CDR1 SGHRS and CDR2 YFSETQ come from the germline V gene. The CDR3 is made up of 15 amino acids. The CDR3 DNA reads as TGCGCCAGCTGGGCCACCGGAGCGGCCCTACGAGAGCAGTACTTC. Amino acids: CASWATGAALREQYF.

The V call is TRBV4-1, the J call TRBJ2-1; 12 positions match TRBD2. Unmatched junction bases numbered 5, after V lost 2 bases and J lost 9 bases. This CDR3 region has 15 residues. Germline values: CDR1 MGHRA, CDR2 YSYEKL. The CDR3 bases are TGCGCCAGCAGCCAAAGACTAGCGGGAGCGCGTGAGCAGTTCTTC. Its protein product is CASSQRLAGAREQFF.

This clone has a single count. The chain links TRBV5-6 to TRBJ1-3; D is unresolved. Deletions cut 2 bases from V and 0 bases from J, with 6 bases between. The germline V gene has CDR1 SGHDT and CDR2 YYEEEE. This CDR3 region has 14 residues. This CDR3 is CASSFGSSGNTIYF. The DNA for the CDR3 is TGTGCCAGCAGCTTTGGCAGCTCTGGAAACACCATATATTTT.